One T cell receptor (beta chain) is described in this entry. What it binds is unknown. The table came from immunoSEQ multiplex PCR; TCRdb's copy has only in-frame clones and leaves some out. Among some 75,000 clones listed, approximately 88% were seen once. V was pared by 6 bases and J by 2 bases, with 10 bases between. Germline assignment: CDR1 LNHDA and CDR2 SQIVND (reference sequence). The CDR3 length is 13 residues. The data are from a study of OX40 agonist ivuxolimab in advanced cancers. Study-level information: Allowance was made for prior anti-PD-1, anti-PD-L1 or anti-CTLA-4 therapy, and roughly 39% had some. The study, taken as a whole, reports: Clonal expansion by week 6 occurred in CD4+ and CD8+ blood T cells (at 0.1 to 3.0 mg/kg). What antigens the expanded peripheral T cells recognized was never established.

The rearrangement joins TRBV19 to TRBJ1-2; no definite D call. Source: CD4+ or CD8+ T cells sorted from blood, taken in a trial of the OX40 agonist ivuxolimab. This sequence originates from an adult with an advanced solid tumor such as melanoma, head and neck, liver or kidney cancer. CDR3 sequence reads: CASRRTENYGYTF. The CDR3 bases are TGTGCCAGTAGGAGGACGGAGAACTATGGCTACACCTTC.